This entry concerns a single T cell receptor beta chain. The record originates from a study of blood T cell repertoires in COVID-19. Per the original data handling: Using reference gene primer amplification, nucleated cell counts were estimated. Here immunoSEQ multiplex PCR was the method, and the copy in TCRdb shows in-frame clones only, minus some. V and J calls plus clone size are reproduced from that table; the DNA served to infer D and trimming. The sample yields just over 95,000 clones, about nine tenths seen once. The sample taken for sequencing was peripheral blood. This clonotype was obtained from a man aged 50 to 60 with acute or convalescent COVID-19.

CDR3 nucleotides: TGTGCTAGTGGTTTGGAAGGGACAACCTCCTACGAGCAGTACTTC. Translating gives CASGLEGTTSYEQYF. The chain recombines TRBV12-5 with TRBJ2-7, with D perhaps TRBD1 (6 bases). The CDR3 covers 15 residues. V was clipped by 1 base and J by 0 bases, with 10 bases between them. Germline CDR1 and CDR2: LGHNT and FRNRAP.